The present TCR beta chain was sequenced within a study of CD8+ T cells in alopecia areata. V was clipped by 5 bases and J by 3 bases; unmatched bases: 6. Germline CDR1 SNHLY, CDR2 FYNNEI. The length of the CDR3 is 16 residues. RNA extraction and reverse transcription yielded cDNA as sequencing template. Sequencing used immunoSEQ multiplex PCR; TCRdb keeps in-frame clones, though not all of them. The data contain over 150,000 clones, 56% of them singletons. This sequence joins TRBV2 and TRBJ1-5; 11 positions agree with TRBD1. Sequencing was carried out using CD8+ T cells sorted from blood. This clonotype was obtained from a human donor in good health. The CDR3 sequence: CASSWTGGLDNQPQHF. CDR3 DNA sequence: TGTGCCAGCAGTTGGACAGGGGGCTTGGACAATCAGCCCCAGCATTTT.